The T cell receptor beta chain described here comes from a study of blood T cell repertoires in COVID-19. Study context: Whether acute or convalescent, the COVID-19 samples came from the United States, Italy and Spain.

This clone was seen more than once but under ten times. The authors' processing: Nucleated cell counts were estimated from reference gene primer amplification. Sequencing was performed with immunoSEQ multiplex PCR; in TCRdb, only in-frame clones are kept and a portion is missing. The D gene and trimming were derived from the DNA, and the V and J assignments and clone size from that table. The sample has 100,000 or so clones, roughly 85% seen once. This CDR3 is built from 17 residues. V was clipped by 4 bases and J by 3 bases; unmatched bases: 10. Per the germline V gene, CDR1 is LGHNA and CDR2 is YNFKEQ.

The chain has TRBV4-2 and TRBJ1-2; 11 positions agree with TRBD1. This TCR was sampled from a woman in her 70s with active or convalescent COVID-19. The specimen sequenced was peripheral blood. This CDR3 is CASSLASGTGGYYGYTF. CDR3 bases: TGTGCCAGCAGCCTAGCAAGCGGGACAGGGGGTTACTATGGCTACACCTTC.